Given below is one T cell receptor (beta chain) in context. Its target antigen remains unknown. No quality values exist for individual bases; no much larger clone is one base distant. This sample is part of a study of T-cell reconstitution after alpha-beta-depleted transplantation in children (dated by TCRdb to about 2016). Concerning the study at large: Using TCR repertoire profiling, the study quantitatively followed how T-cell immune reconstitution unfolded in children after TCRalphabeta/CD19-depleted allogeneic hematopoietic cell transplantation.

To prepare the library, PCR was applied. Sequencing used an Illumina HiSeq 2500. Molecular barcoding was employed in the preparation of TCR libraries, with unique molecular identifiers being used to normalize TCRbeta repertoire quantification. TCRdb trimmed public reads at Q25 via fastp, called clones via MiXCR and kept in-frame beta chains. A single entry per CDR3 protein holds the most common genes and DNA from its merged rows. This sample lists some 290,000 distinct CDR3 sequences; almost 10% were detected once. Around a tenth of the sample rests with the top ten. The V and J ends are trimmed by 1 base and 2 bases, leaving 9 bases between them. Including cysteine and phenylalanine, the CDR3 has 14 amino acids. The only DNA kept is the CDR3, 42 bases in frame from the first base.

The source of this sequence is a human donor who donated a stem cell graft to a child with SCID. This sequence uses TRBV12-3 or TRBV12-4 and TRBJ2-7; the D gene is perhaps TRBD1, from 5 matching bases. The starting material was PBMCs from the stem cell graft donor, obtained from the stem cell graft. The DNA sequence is TGTGCCAGCAGTTTAGACAGGAGAGCCTACGAGCAGTACTTC. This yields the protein CASSLDRRAYEQYF.